This TCR beta chain appears in the sequencing data of a study of cytomegalovirus exposure and HLA in healthy donors. TCRdb's copy holds only in-frame clones and misses some; the assay was immunoSEQ multiplex PCR. The sample consists of about 200,000 clones, approximately 82% of them appearing once. This clone was counted once. The germline V and J ends were trimmed by 7 bases and 9 bases, with 10 bases remaining between them. The CDR3 is 11 amino acids. Germline assignment: CDR1 MNHEY and CDR2 SMNVEV (reference sequence). The rearrangement joins TRBV27 to TRBJ2-4; tentatively, D is TRBD1 (6 bases). The TCR originated in a woman aged 25 to 39 in good health and CMV-seropositive. Sequencing was done on a sample of PBMCs. The CDR3 is CASTGGGIQYF. The CDR3 nucleotides are TGTGCCAGCACTGGGGGCGGCATTCAGTACTTC.